Detailed here is one TCR beta chain. The sample belongs to a study of CD8 T cells in Susac syndrome. Random hexamers primed reverse transcription of about 0.45 to 1 ug RNA. In TCRdb, the immunoSEQ multiplex PCR reads were re-called with MiXCR into one record per CDR3 protein. The data contain fewer than 300,000 distinct CDR3 sequences, about 85% of them singletons. Per germline, CDR1 LNHNV and CDR2 YYDKDF (reference sequence). The CDR3 runs to 16 residues. V lost 0 bases and J 4 bases, leaving 12 bases between the germline ends. The multiple sclerosis controls were treatment-naive patients with relapsing-remitting disease that was stable or active. Both CD4+ and CD8+ T cells were negatively isolated, and TEMRA cells underwent FACS enrichment.

The source is a human donor with multiple sclerosis. Sequencing was performed on CD8+ T cells from PBMCs. This rearrangement joins TRBV15 to TRBJ2-2; D call uncertain. CDR3: CATSRDKRLTTGELFF. CDR3 bases: TGTGCCACCAGCAGAGATAAACGACTTACCACCGGGGAGCTGTTTTTT.